This entry lists 17 T cell receptor beta chains sequenced from one sample in a study of regulatory dendritic cells for organ transplantation. The method was immunoSEQ multiplex PCR; TCRdb's version includes in-frame clones alone and lacks a portion of them. The sample contains some 19,000 clones, 74% of which appear only once. The sequencing input was memory CD4+ T cells from blood. Subset noted: CD45RO+ memory T cells. Receptors originate from a human donor in good health.

The J gene is TRBJ1-4, the V gene TRBV5-1; 8 positions agree with TRBD1. The ends lost 0 bases at V and 8 bases at J; junction bases unmatched: 3. Germline V lookup: CDR1 SGHRS, CDR2 YFSETQ. The CDR3 length is 14 residues. CDR3 amino acids: CASSLGTGKEKLFF. CDR3 coding DNA: TGCGCCAGCAGCTTGGGGACAGGGAAGGAAAAACTGTTTTTT.

V usage is TRBV11-3 and J usage is TRBJ1-2; D is undetermined. Deletions cut 1 base from V and 6 bases from J, with 12 bases between. Looked up from germline, CDR1 is SGHNT and CDR2 is YENEEA. The CDR3 is 14 amino acids. The CDR3 region has the DNA TGTGCCAGCAGCTTAGGCGGATCATACAATGGCTACACCTTC. It encodes CASSLGGSYNGYTF.

This clone was detected once. This chain connects TRBV6-5 to TRBJ1-4; 9 bases fit TRBD1. Germline CDR1 reads MNHEY; CDR2 reads SVGAGI. J was trimmed by 8 bases and V by 7 bases; bases with no gene match: 5. There are 13 residues in the CDR3. The CDR3 region has the DNA TGTGCCAGCACTGGGACAGGGAGAGAAAAACTGTTTTTT. Its translation is CASTGTGREKLFF.

V usage is TRBV11-2 and J usage is TRBJ2-7; TRBD2 matches 13 bases. Germline CDR1 reads SGHAT; CDR2 reads FQNNGV. The CDR3 has 15 amino acids. V dropped 2 bases and J dropped 8; count of bases not matched to a gene: 6. Here the CDR3 DNA reads TGTGCCAGCAGCTTACTAGGGACTAGCGGGGAAAAGCAGTACTTC. Its protein is CASSLLGTSGEKQYF.

The genes are TRBV5-1 and TRBJ2-6; a possible D gene is TRBD2 (6 bases). Between the trimmed V and J ends, which lost 0 bases and 2 bases, there was a span of 9 bases. This CDR3 is built from 16 residues. Germline V gene data show CDR1 as SGHRS and CDR2 as YFSETQ. CDR3 amino acids: CASSLAREAGANVLTF. CDR3 DNA sequence: TGCGCCAGCAGCTTGGCTAGGGAGGCTGGGGCCAACGTCCTGACTTTC. Complete variable domain (other parts from reference TRBV5-1 and TRBJ2-6): KAGVTQTPRYLIKTRGQQVTLSCSPISGHRSVSWYQQTPGQGLQFLFEYFSETQRNKGNFPGRFSGRQFSNSRSEMNVSTLELGDSALYLCASSLAREAGANVLTFGAGSRLTVL.

The chain carries TRBV29-1 and TRBJ1-2; TRBD1 matches at 8 bases. Germline V gene sequence: CDR1 SQVTM, CDR2 ANQGSEA. Trimming at V came to 8 bases and at J to 8 bases, leaving 10 bases not matched to a gene. The CDR3 is 12 amino acids. The CDR3 region is CSTEGQGSGYTF. The CDR3 bases are TGCAGCACAGAAGGACAGGGAAGCGGCTACACCTTC.

The chain joins TRBV11-2 to TRBJ2-1; 12 nucleotides line up with TRBD2. With 5 bases clipped from V and 7 bases from J, the junction kept 9 bases outside the gene matches. Germline values: CDR1 SGHAT, CDR2 FQNNGV. This CDR3 comprises 16 residues. Here the CDR3 DNA reads TGTGCCAGCAGCCTCCCTAGCGGGGGGGCCGTAAATGAGCAGTTCTTC. Translation gives CASSLPSGGAVNEQFF.

The rearrangement links TRBV2 to TRBJ2-7; no clear D. V was cut by 7 bases and J by 3 bases, with 13 bases left in between. The CDR3 runs to 13 residues. CDR1 and CDR2 from the germline V gene are SNHLY and FYNNEI. The CDR3 nucleotides are TGTGCCAGCATTGGGCAGGATGTCTACGAGCAGTACTTC. This gives the protein CASIGQDVYEQYF.

The chain joins TRBV27 to TRBJ2-7, with a weak D call TRBD1 (5 bases). The germline V gene encodes CDR1 MNHEY and CDR2 SMNVEV (reference sequence). V was clipped by 5 bases and J by 5 bases, with 10 bases between them. This CDR3 comprises 12 residues. CDR3 residues: CASSPAGNEQYF. CDR3 coding DNA: TGTGCCAGCAGTCCCGCAGGGAACGAGCAGTACTTC.

The CDR3: CASSPGQGPNEKLFF. The CDR3 DNA follows: TGTGCCAGCAGCCCCGGACAGGGGCCTAATGAAAAACTGTTTTTT. The chain carries TRBV25-1 and TRBJ1-4; 9 bases align to TRBD1. V shed 6 bases, J shed 3 bases, and the junction held 5 bases outside the gene matches. The CDR3 has 15 residues. From germline, CDR1 is MGHDK and CDR2 SYGVNS. Variable domain in full (rest from reference TRBV25-1 and TRBJ1-4): EADIYQTPRYLVIGTGKKITLECSQTMGHDKMYWYQQDPGMELHLIHYSYGVNSTEKGDLSSESTVSRIRTEHFPLTLESARPSHTSQYLCASSPGQGPNEKLFFGSGTQLSVL.

The gene calls are TRBV5-4 and TRBJ2-1, with D possibly being TRBD2 (6 bases). The ends were cut back, 4 bases at V and 5 bases at J, with 16 bases in the middle. Germline V gene data show CDR1 as SGHNT and CDR2 as YYREEE (reference sequence). There are 15 residues in the CDR3. The CDR3 reads CASSPMGTLNNEQFF. CDR3 DNA: TGTGCCAGCAGCCCGATGGGGACTTTAAACAATGAGCAGTTCTTC.

DNA of the CDR3: TGTGCCAGTAGTGACAGGGGGGACACTGAAGCTTTCTTT. Translation gives CASSDRGDTEAFF. This chain connects TRBV19 to TRBJ1-1; 9 bases align to TRBD1. With 5 bases clipped from V and 3 bases from J, the junction kept 1 base outside the gene matches. Germline V gene data show CDR1 as LNHDA and CDR2 as SQIVND (reference sequence). The CDR3 consists of 13 residues. Based on the CDR3 plus reference TRBV19 and TRBJ1-1, the full variable domain is DGGITQSPKYLFRKEGQNVTLSCEQNLNHDAMYWYRQDPGQGLRLIYYSQIVNDFQKGDIAEGYSVSREKKESFPLTVTSAQKNPTAFYLCASSDRGDTEAFFGQGTRLTVV.

This clone was recorded only once. This CDR3 reads CASSVGGQPSEKLFF. CDR3 sequence (DNA): TGTGCCAGCAGTGTAGGAGGACAGCCGTCCGAAAAACTGTTTTTT. The rearrangement uses TRBV6-5 and TRBJ1-4, with D maybe TRBD1 (6 bases). Trimming took 5 bases from V and 8 from J, leaving 18 bases between them. Germline values: CDR1 MNHEY, CDR2 SVGAGI. The CDR3 consists of 15 residues.

The chain employs TRBV7-2 and TRBJ2-5, with D hard to call. The CDR3 has 12 residues. Germline V lookup: CDR1 SGHTA, CDR2 FQGNSA. V was shortened by 1 base and J by 6 bases, with 6 bases between the two germline ends. This CDR3 reads CASSLGAKTQYF. DNA of the CDR3: TGTGCCAGCAGCTTAGGGGCGAAGACCCAGTACTTC.

The chain is built from TRBV7-2 and TRBJ2-7; 12 nucleotides agree with TRBD2. Trimming removed 5 bases from V and 6 bases from J; junction bases left unmatched: 8. The CDR3 consists of 15 residues. Germline loops: CDR1 SGHTA, CDR2 FQGNSA. The CDR3 protein is CASSALLAGGSEQYF. In DNA, the CDR3 is TGTGCCAGCAGCGCTCTACTAGCGGGGGGAAGCGAGCAGTACTTC. The variable domain in full, with the rest retrieved from reference TRBV7-2 and TRBJ2-7, is GAGVSQSPSNKVTEKGKDVELRCDPISGHTALYWYRQSLGQGLEFLIYFQGNSAPDKSGLPSDRFSAERTGGSVSTLTIQRTQQEDSAVYLCASSALLAGGSEQYFGPGTRLTVT.

The V call is TRBV18, the J call TRBJ1-5, with D maybe TRBD1 (6 bases). The CDR3 loop spans 15 amino acids. Germline CDR1 KGHSH, CDR2 LQKENI. Between the trimmed V and J ends, which lost 6 bases and 5 bases, there was a span of 17 bases. This CDR3 reads CASSLKTGGDQPQHF. Written as DNA, the CDR3 is TGTGCCAGCTCCTTAAAGACAGGTGGAGATCAGCCCCAGCATTTT.

This chain links TRBV19 with TRBJ2-3, with D tentatively TRBD2 (5 bases). The V end was cut by 6 bases, the J end by 2 bases, with 9 bases between. Germline CDR1 is LNHDA and CDR2 is SQIVND (reference sequence). The CDR3 is 13 residues long. This CDR3 is CASRRAATDTQYF. CDR3 bases: TGTGCCAGTAGGAGGGCAGCCACAGATACGCAGTATTTT.